Listed here are 32 T cell receptor beta chains from one sample, sequenced in a study of blood T cell repertoires in COVID-19. Here immunoSEQ multiplex PCR was the method, and the copy in TCRdb shows in-frame clones only, minus some. The sample yields around 130,000 clones, around 76% seen once. Sequencing input: peripheral blood. These receptors all come from a human donor in a cohort sampled during active COVID-19.

The chain has TRBV5-4 and TRBJ2-7; 7 bases match TRBD2. The CDR3 spans 15 residues. The germline CDR1 and CDR2 sequences are SGHNT and YYREEE (reference sequence). V was clipped by 4 bases and J by 0 bases; unmatched bases: 7. CDR3 loop: CASSLGWGGSYEQYF. In nucleotides, the CDR3 is TGTGCCAGCAGCCTGGGATGGGGGGGCTCCTACGAGCAGTACTTC.

The rearrangement links TRBV7-6 to TRBJ2-1; 10 nucleotides match TRBD2. The CDR3 runs 16 residues. Germline CDR1 SGHVS, CDR2 FNYEAQ. Losses at the gene ends were 2 bases for V and 2 bases for J; bases not matched to a gene: 3. The CDR3 DNA is TGTGCCAGCAGCTTATGGAGCGGGGGGGCCTACAATGAGCAGTTCTTC. Protein: CASSLWSGGAYNEQFF.

The CDR3 sequence is CASSYSRGGDHNEQFF. The DNA for the CDR3 is TGTGCCAGCAGTTACTCTCGCGGGGGGGATCACAATGAGCAGTTCTTC. This chain connects TRBV6-5 to TRBJ2-1; 9 bases line up with TRBD2. The J segment lost 5 bases and the V segment lost 0 bases, leaving 5 bases of the junction unmatched. The CDR3 totals 16 residues. Germline CDR1 and CDR2: MNHEY and SVGAGI.

The chain joins TRBV14 to TRBJ1-1, with 7 bases fitting TRBD1. Germline V gene sequence: CDR1 SGHDN, CDR2 FVKESK. The CDR3 has 13 amino acids. With 4 bases clipped from V and 11 bases from J, the junction kept 10 bases outside the gene matches. The CDR3: CASSLGTAGWAFF. CDR3 sequence (DNA): TGTGCCAGCAGCCTCGGGACAGCCGGATGGGCTTTCTTT.

The J gene is TRBJ2-7, the V gene TRBV11-2; TRBD2 is a possible D gene (7 bases). Germline CDR1 reads SGHAT; CDR2 reads FQNNGV. Between the trimmed V and J ends, which lost 1 base and 3 bases, there was a span of 10 bases. CDR3 size: 14 residues. The CDR3 protein is CASSLGGGGYEQYF. The CDR3 nucleotides are TGTGCCAGCAGCTTAGGGGGAGGGGGCTACGAGCAGTACTTC.

The rearrangement joins TRBV6-2 or TRBV6-3 to TRBJ1-2; D perhaps matches TRBD1 (6 bases). Germline CDR1 reads MNHEY; CDR2 reads SVGEGT. The CDR3 spans 14 residues. V lost 6 bases, J lost 0 bases, and 11 bases lay in between. CDR3 sequence (DNA): TGTGCCAGCAGCCTACAGGGCTCTAACTATGGCTACACCTTC. Translating it yields CASSLQGSNYGYTF.

This clone appeared once. The V gene is TRBV6-5, the J gene TRBJ2-5; TRBD1 aligns across 9 bases. V was pared by 9 bases and J by 5 bases, with 7 bases of the junction left unmatched. This CDR3 has 13 residues. CDR1 and CDR2 from the germline V gene are MNHEY and SVGAGI. In DNA, the CDR3 is TGTGCCAGTTCCCGGGACAGGGACGAGACCCAGTACTTC. It yields the protein CASSRDRDETQYF.

This clone occurred once. The chain links TRBV6-5 to TRBJ1-1, with TRBD1 identical over 9 bases. CDR1 is MNHEY and CDR2 is SVGAGI in the germline V gene. This CDR3 comprises 12 residues. J lost 10 bases, V lost 6 bases, and 6 bases had no gene match. The CDR3 region is CASRTGTGRAFF. The CDR3 DNA reads TGTGCCAGCAGAACCGGGACAGGGAGAGCTTTCTTT.

The gene calls are TRBV9 and TRBJ1-5, with 7 positions matching TRBD1. Trimming took 3 bases from V and 0 from J; bases not matched to a gene: 9. CDR3 length equals 17 residues. Per germline, CDR1 SGDLS and CDR2 YYNGEE. For the CDR3, the DNA is TGTGCCAGCAGCGCAGGGGGTGAGGAAATTAGCAATCAGCCCCAGCATTTT. Translated: CASSAGGEEISNQPQHF.

This chain's CDR3 is CASSLRWAGAPGDEQYF. CDR3 DNA sequence: TGTGCCAGCAGTTTACGTTGGGCGGGGGCTCCTGGGGACGAGCAGTACTTC. The chain recombines TRBV27 with TRBJ2-7, with D perhaps TRBD2 (7 bases). The V and J ends lost 2 bases and 5 bases respectively, with 22 bases between them. There are 17 residues in the CDR3. CDR1 and CDR2 from the germline V gene are MNHEY and SMNVEV (reference sequence).

The rearrangement uses TRBV5-1 and TRBJ2-5; 8 nucleotides match TRBD1. The CDR3 length is 15 residues. After removal of 4 bases from V and 2 bases from J, the junction contained 7 bases not matched to a gene. Germline assignment: CDR1 SGHRS and CDR2 YFSETQ. The CDR3 loop is CASSPSGQVQETQYF. CDR3 DNA: TGCGCCAGCAGCCCCTCGGGACAGGTTCAAGAGACCCAGTACTTC.

DNA of the CDR3: TGTGCCAGCAGTTCGCCGGGGGACGAGCAGTACTTC. It yields the protein CASSSPGDEQYF. The gene calls are TRBV28 and TRBJ2-7; D is perhaps TRBD2 (6 bases). The CDR3 runs to 12 residues. Germline V lookup: CDR1 MDHEN, CDR2 SYDVKM. Trimming stripped 4 bases from V and 5 bases from J, with 9 bases between.

J is TRBJ1-5 and V is TRBV5-8, with TRBD1 as a possible D gene (6 bases). The CDR3 runs to 14 residues. Trimming removed 4 bases at V and 4 bases at J, with 12 bases between. Germline-derived CDR1 and CDR2 are SGHTS and YDEGEE. The CDR3 loop reads CASSRGTYNQPQHF. The CDR3 nucleotides are TGTGCCAGCAGCCGAGGGACATATAATCAGCCCCAGCATTTT.

V gene TRBV6-5 combines with J gene TRBJ1-2; the match to TRBD1 covers 8 bases. Germline V gene lookup returns CDR1 MNHEY and CDR2 SVGAGI. Trimming at V came to 6 bases and at J to 4 bases, leaving 7 bases not matched to a gene. The CDR3 is made up of 14 amino acids. This CDR3 reads CASSTTGGLYGYTF. The CDR3 bases are TGTGCCAGCAGCACTACAGGGGGGCTCTATGGCTACACCTTC.

The chain joins TRBV13 to TRBJ2-7, with 8 bases that match TRBD2. The CDR3 totals 15 residues. V trimming: 3 bases; J trimming: 4 bases; junction bases outside the gene matches: 8. Per germline, CDR1 PRHDT and CDR2 FYEKMQ (reference sequence). For the CDR3, the DNA is TGTGCCAGCAGCTTCAATAGCGGGGCAAGTTACGAGCAGTACTTC. This translates into CASSFNSGASYEQYF.

This sequence joins TRBV19 and TRBJ2-1; 8 positions agree with TRBD1. After removal of 7 bases from V and 2 bases from J, the junction contained 4 bases not matched to a gene. The germline CDR1 and CDR2 sequences are LNHDA and SQIVND (reference sequence). CDR3 size: 14 residues. Written as DNA, the CDR3 is TGTGCCAGTAAGACAGGGGTAACCTACAATGAGCAGTTCTTC. Translated: CASKTGVTYNEQFF.

This clone has a handful of counts. The V gene is TRBV7-9, the J gene TRBJ1-5, with 7 bases that match TRBD1. Trimming cost V 5 bases and J 10 bases; bases outside gene matches: 14. Germline V lookup: CDR1 SEHNR, CDR2 FQNEAQ (reference sequence). The CDR3 covers 15 residues. CDR3 bases: TGTGCCAGCAGCCCGCCCACGGGACAGTGGGGACCCCAGCATTTT. This gives the protein CASSPPTGQWGPQHF.

DNA for the CDR3: TGTGCCTGGGAGGGGGCGTGGGGGCAAGAGACCCAGTACTTC. Translating it yields CAWEGAWGQETQYF. This sequence joins TRBV30 and TRBJ2-5; 7 nucleotides align to TRBD1. CDR3 length: 14 amino acids. The V segment lost 5 bases and the J segment 2 bases; nucleotides outside the gene matches: 8. CDR1 and CDR2 from the germline V gene are GTSNPN and SVGIG (reference sequence). Combining the CDR3 with reference TRBV30 and TRBJ2-5 gives the whole variable domain SQTIHQWPATLVQPVGSPLSLECTVEGTSNPNLYWYRQAAGRGLQLLFYSVGIGQISSEVPQNLSASRPQDRQFILSSKKLLLSDSGFYLCAWEGAWGQETQYFGPGTRLLVL.

The chain combines TRBV6-5 with TRBJ2-7; the D gene is possibly TRBD2 (5 bases). The CDR3 is 11 residues long. Germline values: CDR1 MNHEY, CDR2 SVGAGI. V gave up 4 bases and J gave up 11 bases, with 12 bases separating them. In DNA, the CDR3 is TGTGCCAGCAGTTCTGCGTTGCGGGAGTACTTC. This encodes CASSSALREYF.

The V gene is TRBV27, the J gene TRBJ1-1; D call uncertain. The CDR3 runs to 14 residues. In germline, CDR1 is MNHEY, CDR2 SMNVEV (reference sequence). V dropped 2 bases and J dropped 3 bases, with 10 bases sitting between them. This CDR3 reads CASSLITGYTEAFF. CDR3 bases: TGTGCCAGCAGTTTAATTACGGGGTACACTGAAGCTTTCTTT.

The gene calls are TRBV7-2 and TRBJ2-3; TRBD2 aligns across 8 bases. With 1 base clipped from V and 6 bases from J, the junction kept 6 bases outside the gene matches. The germline CDR1 and CDR2 sequences are SGHTA and FQGNSA. The CDR3 has 15 residues. CDR3 loop: CASSLVWAGGDTQYF. The CDR3 bases are TGTGCCAGCAGCTTAGTATGGGCGGGGGGTGATACGCAGTATTTT. Full variable domain (outside the CDR3, taken from reference TRBV7-2 and TRBJ2-3): GAGVSQSPSNKVTEKGKDVELRCDPISGHTALYWYRQSLGQGLEFLIYFQGNSAPDKSGLPSDRFSAERTGGSVSTLTIQRTQQEDSAVYLCASSLVWAGGDTQYFGPGTRLTVL.

The chain couples TRBV15 to TRBJ1-6, with TRBD1 matching over 7 bases. The CDR3 is 14 residues long. Per germline, CDR1 LNHNV and CDR2 YYDKDF (reference sequence). Trimming cost V 5 bases and J 4 bases; bases outside gene matches: 2. DNA for the CDR3: TGTGCCACCAGCCAGGACAGGTATAATTCACCCCTCCACTTT. The encoded protein is CATSQDRYNSPLHF.

The V call is TRBV6-5, the J call TRBJ2-7; D might be TRBD2 (6 bases). Gene TRBJ2-1 matches the end of the DNA better, so the J call may be wrong. Germline V gives CDR1 MNHEY, CDR2 SVGAGI. The CDR3 has 15 residues. In nucleotides, the CDR3 is TGTGCCAGCAGTCCCATCGGGGGAGACGGGGGTGAGCAGTTCTTC. This gives the protein CASSPIGGDGGEQFF.

The chain combines TRBV5-1 with TRBJ1-4; the D is unclear. The CDR3 runs 19 residues. CDR1 and CDR2 (germline): SGHRS, YFSETQ. Trimming stripped 7 bases from V and 0 bases from J, with 25 bases between. The CDR3 bases are TGCGCCAGCCGGCGGGCACCCGCCCCATTTATTGCAACTAATGAAAAACTGTTTTTT. Translating gives CASRRAPAPFIATNEKLFF.

CDR3 coding DNA: TGCGCCAGCAGTTCTAGGACAGGGGTTAACTATGGCTACACCTTC. It codes for CASSSRTGVNYGYTF. V is TRBV10-1 and J is TRBJ1-2; 9 bases map to TRBD1. CDR1 is WNHNN and CDR2 is SYGVQD in the germline V gene (reference sequence). V trimming: 5 bases; J trimming: 1 base; junction bases outside the gene matches: 5. This CDR3 is built from 15 residues.

J is TRBJ2-2 and V is TRBV18, with 10 positions matching TRBD1. CDR1 is KGHSH and CDR2 is LQKENI in the germline V gene. CDR3 length: 15 residues. Trimming took 3 bases from V and 5 from J; bases not matched to a gene: 3. CDR3 nucleotides: TGTGCCAGCTCACCGGGACAGGGGAAGACCGGGGAGCTGTTTTTT. Its protein is CASSPGQGKTGELFF. Together with reference TRBV18 and TRBJ2-2, the CDR3 gives the full variable domain: NAGVMQNPRHLVRRRGQEARLRCSPMKGHSHVYWYRQLPEEGLKFMVYLQKENIIDESGMPKERFSAEFPKEGPSILRIQQVVRGDSAAYFCASSPGQGKTGELFFGEGSRLTVL.

Ten or more counts support this clone. The CDR3 DNA is TGTGCCAGCAGCCGACTCGCCGGGGAGGTACCTAGGAATGAGCAGTTCTTC. Protein: CASSRLAGEVPRNEQFF. The chain has TRBV3-1 (or the pseudogene TRBV3-2) and TRBJ2-1; D is perhaps TRBD2 (6 bases). The CDR3 consists of 17 residues. Germline CDR1 is LGHDT and CDR2 is YNNKEL (reference sequence). Trimming took off 4 bases at V and 7 bases at J, with 23 bases between the two ends.

This clone was found a few times. The chain links TRBV7-6 to TRBJ2-2, with D perhaps matching TRBD2 (5 bases). The CDR3 loop spans 14 amino acids. The germline V gene has CDR1 SGHVS and CDR2 FNYEAQ. Trimming took 0 bases from V and 4 from J, leaving 6 bases between them. The CDR3 DNA reads TGTGCCAGCAGCTTAGCGAGGGTCACCGGGGAGCTGTTTTTT. This translates into CASSLARVTGELFF.

CDR3 sequence reads: CASSVGAGTYEQYF. In DNA form, the CDR3 reads TGTGCCAGCAGCGTAGGGGCAGGGACCTACGAGCAGTACTTC. This sequence joins TRBV9 and TRBJ2-7, with a possible D match to TRBD1 (5 bases). Germline values: CDR1 SGDLS, CDR2 YYNGEE. Trimming took off 0 bases at V and 2 bases at J, with 9 bases between the two ends. The CDR3 has 14 residues.

The V and J genes are TRBV21-1 and TRBJ1-5; TRBD1, the table's D call, was not compared with the DNA. TRBV21-1 is assigned pseudogene status. The CDR3 runs 18 residues. The CDR3, as DNA: TGTGCCAGCAGAGGTGGGACAGGGGGCCACTATAGCAATCAGCCCCAGCATTTT. Amino acids: CASRGGTGGHYSNQPQHF.

This clone occurred a few times. The J gene is TRBJ2-7, the V gene TRBV6-6; 8 bases agree with TRBD2. J was trimmed by 7 bases and V by 5 bases; bases with no gene match: 10. This CDR3 spans 14 amino acids. The V gene's germline CDR1 is MNHNY and CDR2 SVGAGI (reference sequence). The CDR3, as DNA: TGTGCCAGCAGTCCACGGGTCAGCGGGGGTGAGCAGTACTTC. As protein: CASSPRVSGGEQYF.

The genes are TRBV19 and TRBJ2-5; 9 nucleotides match TRBD1. Germline V CDR1 and CDR2: LNHDA, SQIVND (reference sequence). This CDR3 is built from 15 residues. V gave up 3 bases and J gave up 2 bases; unmatched junction bases: 4. The CDR3: CASSMGGQGQETQYF. In nucleotides, the CDR3 is TGTGCCAGTAGTATGGGGGGACAGGGTCAAGAGACCCAGTACTTC.